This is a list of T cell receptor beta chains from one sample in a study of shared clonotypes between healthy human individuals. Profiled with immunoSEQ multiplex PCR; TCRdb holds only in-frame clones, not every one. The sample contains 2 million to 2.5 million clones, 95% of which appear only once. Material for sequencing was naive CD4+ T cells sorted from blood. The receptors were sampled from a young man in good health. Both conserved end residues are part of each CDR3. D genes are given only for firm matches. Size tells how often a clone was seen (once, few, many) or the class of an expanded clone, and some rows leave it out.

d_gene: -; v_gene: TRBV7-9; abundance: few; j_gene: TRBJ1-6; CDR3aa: CASSLGTVNSPLHF; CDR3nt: TGTGCCAGCAGCTTAGGAACAGTAAATTCACCCCTCCACTTT
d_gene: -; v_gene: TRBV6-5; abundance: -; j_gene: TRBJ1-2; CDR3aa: CASSYSRGGGGYTF; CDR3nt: TGTGCCAGCAGTTACTCGAGGGGGGGCGGTGGCTACACCTTC
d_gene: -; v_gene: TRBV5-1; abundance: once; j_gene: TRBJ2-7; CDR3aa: CASKGAGPTYEQYF; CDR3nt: TGCGCCAGCAAGGGTGCGGGACCTACCTACGAGCAGTACTTC
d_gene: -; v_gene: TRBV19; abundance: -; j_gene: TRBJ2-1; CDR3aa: CASRMGPLSGAYNEQFF; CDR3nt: TGTGCCAGTAGGATGGGTCCGCTGAGTGGGGCCTACAATGAGCAGTTCTTC
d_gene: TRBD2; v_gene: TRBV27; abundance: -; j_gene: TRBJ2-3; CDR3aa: CASSLRWGGALTDTQYF; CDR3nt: TGTGCCAGCAGTTTGAGGTGGGGAGGGGCTCTCACAGATACGCAGTATTTT
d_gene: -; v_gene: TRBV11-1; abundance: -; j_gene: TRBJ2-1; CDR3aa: CASSLPSAGAYAFF; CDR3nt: TGTGCCAGCAGCTTACCTTCGGCAGGGGCCTATGCGTTCTTC
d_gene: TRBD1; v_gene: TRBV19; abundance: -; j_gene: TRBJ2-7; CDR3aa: CATKGQGAYEQYF; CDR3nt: TGTGCCACTAAAGGACAGGGGGCTTACGAGCAGTACTTC
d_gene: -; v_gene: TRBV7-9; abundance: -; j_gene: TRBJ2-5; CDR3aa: CASSLRPEETQYF; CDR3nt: TGTGCCAGCAGCTTACGCCCGGAAGAGACCCAGTACTTC
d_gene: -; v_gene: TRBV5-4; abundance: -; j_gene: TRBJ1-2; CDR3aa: CASSLAGYGYTF; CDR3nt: TGTGCCAGCAGCTTGGCCGGCTATGGCTACACCTTC
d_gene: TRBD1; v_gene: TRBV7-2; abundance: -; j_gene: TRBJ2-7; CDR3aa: CASSYRDRVGEQYF; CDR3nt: TGTGCCAGCAGCTACCGGGACAGGGTTGGAGAGCAGTACTTC
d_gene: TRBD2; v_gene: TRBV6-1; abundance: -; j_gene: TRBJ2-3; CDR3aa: CASSALAGAWDTQYF; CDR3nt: TGTGCCAGCAGTGCGCTAGCGGGAGCGTGGGATACGCAGTATTTT
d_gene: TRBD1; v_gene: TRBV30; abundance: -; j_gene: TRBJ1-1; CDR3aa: CAWSRQGPEAFF; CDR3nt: TGTGCCTGGAGTCGACAGGGTCCTGAAGCTTTCTTT
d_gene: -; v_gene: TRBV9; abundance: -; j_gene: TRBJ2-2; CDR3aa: CASSPQTNTGELFF; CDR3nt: TGTGCCAGCAGCCCACAGACGAACACCGGGGAGCTGTTTTTT
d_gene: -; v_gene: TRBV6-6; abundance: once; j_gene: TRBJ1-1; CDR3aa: CASSYSQLEAFF; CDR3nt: TGTGCCAGCAGTTACTCACAGCTCGAAGCTTTCTTT
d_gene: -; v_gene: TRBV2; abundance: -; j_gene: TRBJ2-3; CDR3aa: CARGVEGGPTDTQYF; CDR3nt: TGTGCCAGGGGGGTCGAGGGCGGCCCCACAGATACGCAGTATTTT
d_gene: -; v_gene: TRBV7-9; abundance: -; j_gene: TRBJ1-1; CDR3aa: CASSRPTGSLTEAFF; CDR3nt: TGTGCCAGCAGCCGACCTACAGGGAGTTTAACTGAAGCTTTCTTT
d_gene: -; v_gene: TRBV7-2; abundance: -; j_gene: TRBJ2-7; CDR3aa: CASSPTRSTYEQYF; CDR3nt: TGTGCCAGCAGCCCTACCCGATCGACCTACGAGCAGTACTTC
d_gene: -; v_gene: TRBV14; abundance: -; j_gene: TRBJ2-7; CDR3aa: CASSRLAGMVYEQYF; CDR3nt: TGTGCCAGCAGTAGGCTGGCAGGGATGGTCTACGAGCAGTACTTC
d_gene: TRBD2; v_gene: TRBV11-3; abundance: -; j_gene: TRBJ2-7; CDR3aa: CASSQGLAGTDEQYF; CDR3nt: TGTGCCAGCAGCCAAGGACTAGCGGGAACCGACGAGCAGTACTTC
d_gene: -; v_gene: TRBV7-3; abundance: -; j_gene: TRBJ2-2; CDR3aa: CASSVNTGELFF; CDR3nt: TGTGCCAGCAGCGTGAACACCGGGGAGCTGTTTTTT
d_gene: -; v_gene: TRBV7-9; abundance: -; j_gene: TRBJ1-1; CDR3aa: CASSLVAGDTEAFF; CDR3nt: TGTGCCAGCAGCTTAGTCGCGGGGGACACTGAAGCTTTCTTT
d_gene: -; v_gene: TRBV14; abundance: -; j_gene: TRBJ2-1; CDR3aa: CASSPTGRFSPEQFF; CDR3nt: TGTGCCAGCAGCCCCACCGGCAGGTTCTCGCCTGAGCAGTTCTTC
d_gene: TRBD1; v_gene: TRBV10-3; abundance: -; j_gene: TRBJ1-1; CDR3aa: CAISPTGARMNTEAFF; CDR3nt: TGTGCCATCAGCCCAACAGGGGCCCGAATGAACACTGAAGCTTTCTTT
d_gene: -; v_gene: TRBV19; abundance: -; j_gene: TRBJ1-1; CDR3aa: CASTGRTEAFF; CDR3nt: TGTGCCAGTACCGGGAGAACTGAAGCTTTCTTT
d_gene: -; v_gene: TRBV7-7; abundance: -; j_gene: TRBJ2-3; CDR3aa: CASSPGQDQSRDTQYF; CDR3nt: TGTGCTAGCAGCCCAGGACAAGACCAAAGCAGGGATACGCAGTATTTT
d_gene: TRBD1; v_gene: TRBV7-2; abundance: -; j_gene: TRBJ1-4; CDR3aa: CASSLTPAGGFEKLFF; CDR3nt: TGTGCCAGCAGCTTAACGCCAGCAGGGGGCTTTGAAAAACTGTTTTTT
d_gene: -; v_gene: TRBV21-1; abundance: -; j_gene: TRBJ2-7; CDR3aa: CASSKGIAGLDEQYF; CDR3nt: TGTGCCAGCAGCAAGGGGATAGCGGGACTCGACGAGCAGTACTTC
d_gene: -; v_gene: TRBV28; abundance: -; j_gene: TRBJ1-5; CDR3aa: CASTPRGVGNQPQHF; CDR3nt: TGTGCCAGCACCCCACGGGGGGTTGGCAATCAGCCCCAGCATTTT
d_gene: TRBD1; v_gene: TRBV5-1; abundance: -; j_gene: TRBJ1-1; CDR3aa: CASSLRQGEDTEAFF; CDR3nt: TGCGCCAGCAGCTTACGACAGGGCGAAGACACTGAAGCTTTCTTT
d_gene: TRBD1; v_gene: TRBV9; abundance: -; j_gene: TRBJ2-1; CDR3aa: CASSAGQGWNEQFF; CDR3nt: TGTGCCAGCAGCGCCGGACAGGGTTGGAATGAGCAGTTCTTC
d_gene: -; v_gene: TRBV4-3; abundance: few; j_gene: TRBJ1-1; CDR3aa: CASSQDHGNTEAFF; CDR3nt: TGCGCCAGCAGCCAAGATCATGGAAACACTGAAGCTTTCTTT
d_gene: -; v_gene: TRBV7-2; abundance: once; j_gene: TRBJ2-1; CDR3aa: CASSPGYKYNEQFF; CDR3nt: TGTGCCAGCAGCCCGGGGTATAAATACAATGAGCAGTTCTTC
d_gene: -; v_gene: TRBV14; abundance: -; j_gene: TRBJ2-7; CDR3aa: CASSQDWVAQTLGEQYF; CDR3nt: TGTGCCAGCAGCCAAGACTGGGTAGCACAGACCCTTGGGGAGCAGTACTTC
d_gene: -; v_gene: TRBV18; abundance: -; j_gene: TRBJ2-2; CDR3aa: CASSPGRNTGELFF; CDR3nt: TGTGCCAGCTCACCTGGCAGGAACACCGGGGAGCTGTTTTTT
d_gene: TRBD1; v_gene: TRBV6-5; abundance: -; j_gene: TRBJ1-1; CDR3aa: CASSSTGGQNTEAFF; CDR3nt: TGTGCCAGCAGTTCAACAGGGGGCCAGAACACTGAAGCTTTCTTT